This T cell receptor beta chain comes out of a study of blood T cell repertoires in COVID-19. As for the study in general: Material from acute and convalescent COVID-19 was sourced from the United States, Italy and Spain. PBMCs, B-cell-depleted T cells, or T cells provided the cDNA or gDNA that made up the material.

The ends lost 5 bases at V and 8 bases at J; junction bases unmatched: 11. CDR3 length equals 14 residues. Germline CDR1 GTSNPN, CDR2 SVGIG (reference sequence). In the study's own analysis: It was from reference gene primer amplification that nucleated cell counts were estimated. Generated by immunoSEQ multiplex PCR, the TCRdb table keeps only in-frame clones and is missing some. V, J and clone size were drawn from that table, and D and trimming were deduced from the DNA. Among under 55,000 clones listed, over 70% were seen once. The chain couples TRBV30 to TRBJ1-2; TRBD1 matches 10 bases. This TCR came from a man between 65 and 85 years old with acute or convalescent COVID-19. Sequencing used peripheral blood. The CDR3 coding sequence is TGTGCCTGGGGATCGACAGGGGGCATTAGGGGCTACACCTTC. As protein: CAWGSTGGIRGYTF.